This record covers a single T cell receptor beta chain. Its target is unknown. CDR1 is SEHNR, CDR2 FQNEAQ, per germline (reference sequence). Unmatched junction bases numbered 4, after V lost 3 bases and J lost 0 bases. CDR3 length equals 15 residues. The method was immunoSEQ multiplex PCR; TCRdb's version includes in-frame clones alone and lacks a portion of them. The data contain more than 15,000 clones, roughly 70% of them seen just once; the ten biggest clones take up less than 10%. The data are from a study of tumor-infiltrating lymphocytes in localized non-small cell lung cancer. Study-wide points: Tumor T-cell fraction was not associated with recurrence-free survival. Only some patients had TCR sequencing, depending on available tissue.

The sequenced sample was lung tumor tissue. The sequence was collected from a human donor with non-small cell lung cancer. J is TRBJ2-7 and V is TRBV7-9; 8 positions match TRBD2. CDR3 sequence reads: CASSLERGSSYEQYF. As DNA, the CDR3 is TGTGCCAGCAGCTTGGAGCGGGGGAGCTCCTACGAGCAGTACTTC.